Listed here is a single T cell receptor beta chain. Its antigen is undetermined. The CDR3 sequence is 15 residues long. Trimming took 1 base from V and 4 from J, leaving 12 bases between them. This specimen comes from a study of graft-versus-host responses after intestinal transplantation. Sequencing used immunoSEQ multiplex PCR; TCRdb keeps in-frame clones, though not all of them. The sample holds about 99,000 clones; roughly 92% are singletons and the top ten take over 0.06%. Broader study findings: GvH clones were found in recipient marrow; some appeared first in ileum or blood.

The material was unstimulated CD8+ T cells sorted from spleen or lymph node cells, obtained before transplant. The chain carries TRBV23-1 and TRBJ2-3; D unresolved. TRBV23-1 is flagged as an ORF with uncertain function. The source of this sequence is a human donor who was the organ donor for an intestinal transplant. The DNA for the CDR3 is TGCGCCAGCAGTCAATTCACGGCTGAGGCAGATACGCAGTATTTT. Amino acids: CASSQFTAEADTQYF.